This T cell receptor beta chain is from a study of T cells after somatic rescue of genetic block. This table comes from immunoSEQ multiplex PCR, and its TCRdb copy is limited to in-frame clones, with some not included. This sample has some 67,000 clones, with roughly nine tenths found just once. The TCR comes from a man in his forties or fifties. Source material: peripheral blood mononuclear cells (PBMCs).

The CDR3 loop reads CASNDVRDTQYF. DNA for the CDR3: TGTGCCAGCAATGACGTCAGAGATACGCAGTATTTT. V and J are TRBV6-1 and TRBJ2-3; D ambiguous. This CDR3 spans 12 amino acids. Germline V gene sequence: CDR1 MNHNS, CDR2 SASEGT. Trimming removed 7 bases at V and 5 bases at J, with 10 bases between.